The 5 T cell receptor beta chains below were found in one sample sequenced in a study of radiation and T cells in renal cell carcinoma. Described time point: baseline pretreatment blood. Treatment denoted: 15 Gy SBRT to primary tumor, nephrectomy 4 weeks later. The table came from immunoSEQ multiplex PCR; TCRdb's copy has only in-frame clones and leaves some out. Among roughly 150,000 clones listed, around 90% were seen once. The sequenced sample was blood, obtained from a patient whose treatment included radiotherapy and nephrectomy. All receptors derive from a woman aged 65 to 85 with renal cell carcinoma.

The chain employs TRBV5-4 and TRBJ2-1; D uncertain. V shed 0 bases and J shed 1 base, with 11 bases lying between them. The germline gives CDR1 SGHNT, CDR2 YYREEE (reference sequence). The CDR3 extends over 16 amino acids. CDR3 sequence reads: CASSLALVNSYNEQFF. The CDR3 region has the DNA TGTGCCAGCAGCTTGGCCCTAGTGAATTCCTACAATGAGCAGTTCTTC.

The chain joins TRBV4-2 to TRBJ2-1, with a possible D match to TRBD2 (6 bases). The CDR3 runs 18 residues. The germline gives CDR1 LGHNA, CDR2 YNFKEQ. The V and J ends lost 0 bases and 2 bases respectively, with 17 bases between them. The CDR3 DNA is TGTGCCAGCAGCCAAGAGGTCCCCCGGGGGTTCACCTACAATGAGCAGTTCTTC. Translated, it gives CASSQEVPRGFTYNEQFF.

This chain joins TRBV5-4 and TRBJ1-6; 8 nucleotides align to TRBD1. J gave up 5 bases and V 2 bases, and 3 bases lay outside the gene matches. Per the germline V gene, CDR1 is SGHNT and CDR2 is YYREEE (reference sequence). This CDR3 contains 15 residues. In nucleotides, the CDR3 is TGTGCCAGCAGCTTACAGGGGGGAGATAATTCACCCCTCCACTTT. Translating gives CASSLQGGDNSPLHF.

J is TRBJ1-2 and V is TRBV7-3; maybe TRBD1 (6 bases). Trimming took 5 bases from V and 3 from J, leaving 10 bases between them. The CDR3 covers 13 residues. Germline V gene data show CDR1 as SGHTA and CDR2 as FQGTGA. The CDR3 here is CASSNQGYYGYTF. The CDR3 nucleotides read TGTGCCAGCAGCAATCAGGGGTACTATGGCTACACCTTC.

This sequence joins TRBV5-4 and TRBJ2-3, with no clear D. This CDR3 spans 14 amino acids. V was clipped by 7 bases and J by 4 bases, with 16 bases between them. Per the germline V gene, CDR1 is SGHNT and CDR2 is YYREEE (reference sequence). The CDR3 DNA reads as TGTGCCAGCGCCATGACTTTCTTCGCAGATACGCAGTATTTT. It specifies CASAMTFFADTQYF. The whole variable domain, filled in from reference TRBV5-4 and TRBJ2-3, reads ETGVTQSPTHLIKTRGQQVTLRCSSQSGHNTVSWYQQALGQGPQFIFQYYREEENGRGNFPPRFSGLQFPNYSSELNVNALELDDSALYLCASAMTFFADTQYFGPGTRLTVL.